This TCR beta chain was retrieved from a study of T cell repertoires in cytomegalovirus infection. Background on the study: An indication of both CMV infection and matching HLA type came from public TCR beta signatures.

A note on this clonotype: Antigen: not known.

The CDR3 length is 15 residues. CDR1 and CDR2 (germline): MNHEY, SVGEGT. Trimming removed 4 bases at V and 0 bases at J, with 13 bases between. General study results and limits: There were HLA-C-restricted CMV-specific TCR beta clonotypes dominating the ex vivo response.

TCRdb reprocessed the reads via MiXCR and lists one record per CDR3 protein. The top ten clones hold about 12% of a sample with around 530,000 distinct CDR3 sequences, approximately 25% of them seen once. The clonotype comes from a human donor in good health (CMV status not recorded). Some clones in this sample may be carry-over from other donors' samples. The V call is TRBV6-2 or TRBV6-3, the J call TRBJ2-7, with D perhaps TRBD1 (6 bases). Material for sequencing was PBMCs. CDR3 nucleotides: TGTGCCAGCAGTTTCCCCCAGGGGAGCTCCTACGAGCAGTACTTC. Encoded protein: CASSFPQGSSYEQYF.